A single T cell receptor beta chain is shown here with its context. The data derive from a study of blood T cell repertoires in COVID-19. Study-level information: Donors in the United States, Italy and Spain gave samples during acute or convalescent COVID-19. PBMCs, B-cell-depleted T cells, or T cells provided the cDNA or gDNA that made up the material.

Authors' data handling: Reference gene primer amplification gave estimated nucleated cell counts. Clones were sequenced by immunoSEQ multiplex PCR, and TCRdb holds only the in-frame ones, with some missing. V and J calls and clone size are as listed in that table; D and trimming were resolved from the DNA. The sample has some 370,000 clones, approximately 87% seen once. Seattle participants joined during active infection and were tracked over time. The CDR3 loop spans 18 amino acids. V trimming: 1 base; J trimming: 6 bases; junction bases outside the gene matches: 14. Germline V gene sequence: CDR1 LGHDT, CDR2 YNNKEL (reference sequence).

The sequencing sample was made of peripheral blood. The sequence came from a woman younger than 45 with COVID-19, enrolled during active disease. The rearrangement uses TRBV3-1 (or the pseudogene TRBV3-2) and TRBJ2-5, with 10 positions matching TRBD2. The DNA of the CDR3 is TGTGCCAGCAGCCAAGTCGTCGAAAGCGGGAGGGTCGGGAAGACCCAGTACTTC. Its translation: CASSQVVESGRVGKTQYF.